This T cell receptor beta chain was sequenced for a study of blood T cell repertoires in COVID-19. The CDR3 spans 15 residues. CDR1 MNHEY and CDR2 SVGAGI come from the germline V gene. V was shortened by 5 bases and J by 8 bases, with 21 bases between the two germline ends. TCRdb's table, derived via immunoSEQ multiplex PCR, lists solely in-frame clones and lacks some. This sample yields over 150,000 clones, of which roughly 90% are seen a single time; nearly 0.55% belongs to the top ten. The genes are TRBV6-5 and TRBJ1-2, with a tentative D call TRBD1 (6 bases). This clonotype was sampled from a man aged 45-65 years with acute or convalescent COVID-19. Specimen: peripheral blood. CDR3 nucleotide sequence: TGTGCCAGCAGTCGACAATATCAGGGGCCCTTGGGCTACACCTTC. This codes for CASSRQYQGPLGYTF.